These T cell receptor beta chains were read from a single sample in a study of human T cells and chemical hapten exposure. TCRdb reanalysed the RACE reads using MiXCR and keeps one entry per CDR3 protein. This table has a few hundred thousand distinct CDR3 sequences, roughly 7.4% appearing once. Sequencing used whole blood, obtained in connection with sensitization to the hapten diphenylcyclopropenone (DPC). The source is a man aged 18-30 years with alopecia areata. Some clones in this sample may be carry-over from other donors' samples. Each CDR3 is given with its conserved first and last residue. Each record gives: clone size, D gene, V gene, J gene, CDR3 protein, CDR3 DNA. D genes are given only for firm matches. Clone size is shown for a subset of rows, as once, few, many or a class of expanded clone.

-	-	TRBV6-2/TRBV6-3	TRBJ1-1	CASSVVWGTEAFF	TGTGCCAGCAGCGTTGTTTGGGGCACTGAAGCTTTCTTT
few	TRBD1	TRBV12-3/TRBV12-4	TRBJ2-3	CASSLWDSSTDTQYF	TGTGCCAGCAGTTTATGGGACAGCAGCACAGATACGCAGTATTTT
many	-	TRBV28	TRBJ2-2	CASERGSGTGELFF	TGTGCCAGCGAACGGGGTTCGGGCACCGGGGAGCTGTTTTTT
few	-	TRBV7-9	TRBJ1-4	CASSLLSVVGEKLFF	TGTGCCAGCAGCTTACTTTCTGTGGTGGGAGAAAAACTGTTTTTT
few	-	TRBV12-3/TRBV12-4	TRBJ2-5	CASIDGTRQETQYF	TGTGCCAGCATCGACGGGACACGGCAAGAGACCCAGTACTTC
few	-	TRBV11-2	TRBJ1-1	CASSKLTGRPEAFF	TGTGCCAGCAGTAAACTGACAGGTCGTCCTGAAGCTTTCTTT
many	TRBD1	TRBV6-5	TRBJ1-2	CASSSLTGAYGYTF	TGTGCCAGCAGTTCCCTGACAGGGGCCTATGGCTACACCTTC
-	-	TRBV28	TRBJ1-1	CASSSYDRMNTEAFF	TGTGCCAGCAGTTCTTATGACAGGATGAACACTGAAGCTTTCTTT
-	-	TRBV5-5	TRBJ1-1	CASSLATGRTEAFF	TGTGCCAGCAGCTTGGCTACAGGGAGGACTGAAGCTTTCTTT
-	-	TRBV12-3/TRBV12-4	TRBJ1-6	CASSFVGNSPLHF	TGTGCCAGCAGTTTTGTAGGGAATTCACCCCTCCACTTT
-	-	TRBV10-3	TRBJ1-1	CAISQGLYTEAFF	TGTGCCATCAGTCAGGGGTTATACACTGAAGCTTTCTTT
-	-	TRBV6-6	TRBJ2-3	CASSPPRADTQYF	TGTGCCAGCAGTCCCCCACGGGCAGATACGCAGTATTTT
many	-	TRBV10-3	TRBJ1-2	CAISDLVRSPYGYTF	TGTGCCATCAGTGATCTGGTGAGGTCGCCCTATGGCTACACCTTC
many	-	TRBV7-2	TRBJ1-4	CASSPQGTGDEKLFF	TGTGCCAGCAGCCCCCAGGGGACGGGTGATGAAAAACTGTTTTTT
-	-	TRBV5-1	TRBJ2-1	CASSAQGRGSPPGFF	TGCGCCAGCAGCGCTCAGGGGCGCGGCTCACCCCCCGGGTTCTTC
few	-	TRBV7-2	TRBJ1-2	CASSLGLRGQEPYGYTF	TGTGCCAGCAGCTTAGGGCTCAGAGGGCAGGAACCCTATGGCTACACCTTC
-	-	TRBV29-1	TRBJ1-5	CSVKTARNQPQHF	TGCAGCGTAAAGACAGCGCGCAATCAGCCCCAGCATTTT
few	TRBD1	TRBV4-1	TRBJ1-2	CASSPGQGWDGYTF	TGCGCCAGCAGCCCGGGACAGGGCTGGGATGGCTACACCTTC
-	-	TRBV5-1	TRBJ2-5	CASKSGGLNQETQYF	TGCGCCAGCAAGTCGGGGGGCCTAAACCAAGAGACCCAGTACTTC
many	-	TRBV5-1	TRBJ2-1	CASSLGFSSEQFF	TGCGCCAGCAGCTTGGGGTTCTCTAGTGAGCAGTTCTTC
few	-	TRBV5-4	TRBJ2-2	CASSLVDNTGELFF	TGTGCCAGCAGCTTGGTGGACAATACGGGGGAGCTGTTTTTT
-	-	TRBV20-1	TRBJ1-1	CSASRRVFFGNTEAFF	TGCAGTGCTAGTCGCAGGGTTTTTTTCGGGAACACTGAAGCTTTCTTT
-	-	TRBV14	TRBJ1-1	CASSQDGTEAFF	TGTGCCAGCAGCCAAGATGGGACTGAAGCTTTCTTT
many	-	TRBV7-2	TRBJ2-3	CASSAHGGGLTDTQYF	TGTGCCAGCAGCGCTCACGGAGGGGGGCTCACAGATACGCAGTATTTT
many	-	TRBV4-2	TRBJ1-3	CASSQEKSGSGNTIYF	TGTGCCAGCAGCCAAGAAAAGTCGGGCTCTGGAAACACCATATATTTT
many	-	TRBV4-1	TRBJ2-6	CASSQEVRTSGANVLTF	TGCGCCAGCAGCCAAGAAGTAAGGACCTCTGGGGCCAACGTCCTGACTTTC
few	-	TRBV7-2	TRBJ1-1	CASSLAGDKVTEAFF	TGTGCCAGCAGCTTAGCGGGAGACAAGGTCACTGAAGCTTTCTTT
-	-	TRBV6-1	TRBJ1-1	CAISGVFNTEAFF	TGTGCCATTTCAGGTGTGTTCAACACTGAAGCTTTCTTT
few	TRBD1	TRBV5-1	TRBJ1-1	CASSLQGANTEAFF	TGCGCCAGCAGCTTACAGGGGGCGAACACTGAAGCTTTCTTT
-	-	TRBV5-1	TRBJ2-3	CASTLDGSSTDTQYF	TGCGCCAGCACCCTAGATGGGTCTAGCACAGATACGCAGTATTTT
many	TRBD2	TRBV12-3/TRBV12-4	TRBJ2-5	CASSWRGGQETQYF	TGTGCCAGCAGTTGGCGGGGGGGACAAGAGACCCAGTACTTC
-	-	TRBV7-3	TRBJ1-6	CASSSTGIPSSPLHF	TGTGCCAGCAGCTCCACCGGGATCCCATCTTCACCCCTCCACTTT
-	TRBD1	TRBV29-1	TRBJ1-4	CSVGAGTGYEKLFF	TGCAGCGTTGGGGCTGGGACAGGATATGAAAAACTGTTTTTT
-	-	TRBV5-6	TRBJ2-2	CASSLAQVTGELFF	TGTGCCAGCAGCTTGGCACAGGTAACCGGGGAGCTGTTTTTT
few	-	TRBV7-3	TRBJ1-3	CASSLNGGSGNTIYF	TGTGCCAGCAGCTTAAATGGGGGCTCTGGAAACACCATATATTTT
many	-	TRBV5-1	TRBJ1-1	CASRDNLNTEAFF	TGCGCCAGCAGGGACAACCTGAACACTGAAGCTTTCTTT
few	TRBD1	TRBV28	TRBJ2-7	CASTQPGQGLYEQYF	TGTGCCAGCACCCAACCGGGACAGGGCCTCTACGAGCAGTACTTC
few	-	TRBV4-1	TRBJ1-5	CASSQRGRNQPQHF	TGCGCCAGCAGCCAAAGGGGACGCAATCAGCCCCAGCATTTT
-	-	TRBV28	TRBJ1-2	CASSSAGSLTNYGYTF	TGTGCCAGCAGTTCGGCAGGGAGCTTGACTAACTATGGCTACACCTTC
many	TRBD1	TRBV6-2/TRBV6-3	TRBJ1-1	CASSYSRLTGETEAFF	TGTGCCAGCAGTTACTCACGCCTCACAGGGGAGACTGAAGCTTTCTTT
-	-	TRBV5-1	TRBJ2-1	CASRPDGYAYNEQFF	TGCGCCAGCAGGCCGGACGGCTACGCTTACAATGAGCAGTTCTTC